The entry below gives a single TCR beta chain sequence along with its context. In the source study's methods: Amplification of reference gene primers was used by the study to estimate nucleated cell counts. Clones were read by immunoSEQ multiplex PCR, and TCRdb kept only the in-frame ones, dropping some. For V, J and clone size, that table is used; D and trimming come from the DNA. The repertoire includes approximately 210,000 clones, around 85% of them detected once, and 0.65% to 0.95% sits in the top ten. These data originate in a study of blood T cell repertoires in COVID-19. Study as a whole: Samples taken during acute and convalescent COVID-19 were collected in the United States, Italy and Spain. T cells, B-cell-depleted T cells, or PBMCs supplied cDNA or gDNA.

The receptor comes from a woman aged 70-85 years with acute or convalescent COVID-19. The sample comprised peripheral blood.

The CDR3 sequence is CASSIRGLAGNEQFF. In DNA, the CDR3 is TGTGCCAGTAGTATACGAGGTCTAGCGGGGAATGAGCAGTTCTTC. The rearrangement links TRBV19 to TRBJ2-1; 9 positions match TRBD2. Germline CDR1 and CDR2: LNHDA and SQIVND (reference sequence). This CDR3 region has 15 residues. J was trimmed by 7 bases and V by 2 bases; bases with no gene match: 6.